This T cell receptor (beta chain) originates from a study of T cells in Graves' hyperthyroidism and ophthalmopathy. Study findings and constraints: Onset of ophthalmopathy came a median around 7.1 months after the model predicted it.

The CDR3 extends over 17 amino acids. V gave up 2 bases and J gave up 5 bases, with 22 bases separating them. In germline, CDR1 is MGHDK, CDR2 SYGVNS. The source material, RNA transcripts, was used to amplify TCR beta CDR3 regions. With the HTBI primer set, the TCR CDR3 went through a first round of RT-PCR. TCRdb called the multiplex PCR reads again in MiXCR, with one record for every CDR3 protein. The data show approximately 640,000 distinct CDR3 sequences, about 45% seen once. This clonotype was observed at least ten times. Its antigen is still unknown. Lactation, pregnancy, other autoimmune disease or uncontrolled infection led to exclusion of patients.

This chain uses TRBV25-1 with TRBJ2-7, with D possibly TRBD2 on 7 matching bases. The origin of this receptor is an adult man with Graves' disease, either hyperthyroidism or ophthalmopathy (not recorded which). The sample taken for sequencing was peripheral blood or thyroid tissue (not recorded which). This CDR3 is CASSEKAGASNPNEQYF. The CDR3 DNA sequence: TGTGCCAGCAGTGAAAAGGCGGGGGCTTCGAATCCTAACGAGCAGTACTTC.